These 28 T cell receptor beta chains originate from one sample sequenced in a study of somatic mutations in cytotoxic T cells in rheumatoid arthritis. Here immunoSEQ multiplex PCR was the method, and the copy in TCRdb shows in-frame clones only, minus some. The data hold 3,000 to 4,500 clones, with roughly 72% observed a single time. The sample was CD8+ T cells sorted from blood. Receptor source: an adult with rheumatoid arthritis.

This clone is large in the sample. The chain has TRBV7-7 and TRBJ2-7; the D is unclear. Between the trimmed V and J ends, which lost 5 bases and 1 base, there was a span of 12 bases. The CDR3 spans 14 residues. The germline gives CDR1 SSHAT, CDR2 FNYEAQ (reference sequence). CDR3 in amino acids: CASSGRLGSYEQYF. The CDR3 DNA sequence: TGTGCCAGCAGCGGCCGTTTAGGGTCCTACGAGCAGTACTTC.

The rearrangement uses TRBV11-3 and TRBJ2-5, with D possibly being TRBD1 or TRBD2 (6 bases each). The V end lost 4 bases, the J end lost 4 bases, and 16 bases lay between the germline ends. From germline, CDR1 is SGHNT and CDR2 YENEEA. This CDR3 is built from 15 residues. CDR3 sequence reads: CASSSGWGAGETQYF. The CDR3 DNA sequence: TGTGCCAGCAGCTCCGGATGGGGGGCCGGAGAGACCCAGTACTTC.

The rearrangement uses TRBV27 and TRBJ2-7; TRBD1 might be the D (5 bases). V lost 6 bases, J lost 3 bases, and 18 bases lay in between. The CDR3 runs 15 residues. CDR1 is MNHEY and CDR2 is SMNVEV in the germline V gene (reference sequence). The CDR3 sequence: CASSPNSRQRYEQYF. CDR3 bases: TGTGCCAGCAGCCCTAACTCCAGACAGCGCTACGAGCAGTACTTC.

This chain links TRBV6-6 with TRBJ1-1, with 10 bases identical to TRBD1. The CDR3 length is 13 residues. After removal of 11 bases from V and 8 bases from J, the junction contained 11 bases not matched to a gene. The V gene's germline CDR1 is MNHNY and CDR2 SVGAGI (reference sequence). CDR3 DNA sequence: TGTGCCGGCGGTGCGACAGGGGGCAACGAAGCTTTCTTT. Residues: CAGGATGGNEAFF.

This chain links TRBV5-5 with TRBJ1-1, with D tentatively TRBD1 (5 bases). Germline V gene data show CDR1 as SGHKS and CDR2 as YYEKEE (reference sequence). This CDR3 has 15 residues. Deletions cut 3 bases from V and 0 bases from J, with 12 bases between. In DNA form, the CDR3 reads TGTGCCAGCAGCTCCAGCGGGGGGGTGAACACTGAAGCTTTCTTT. This translates into CASSSSGGVNTEAFF.

The V gene is TRBV5-8, the J gene TRBJ2-3; D is undetermined. Per germline, CDR1 SGHTS and CDR2 YDEGEE. Trimming removed 2 bases at V and 5 bases at J, with 12 bases between. The CDR3 is 14 amino acids. In nucleotides, the CDR3 is TGTGCCAGCAGCTTCTTTGACTGGGGAGATACGCAGTATTTT. Translating it yields CASSFFDWGDTQYF.

The chain is built from TRBV6-5 and TRBJ1-6; 7 nucleotides agree with TRBD1. The CDR3 is 15 residues long. Germline loops: CDR1 MNHEY, CDR2 SVGAGI. V gave up 2 bases and J gave up 10 bases; unmatched junction bases: 8. The CDR3 bases are TGTGCCAGCAGTTACACGCCAGGGGGTGACTCACCCCTCCACTTT. Translating gives CASSYTPGGDSPLHF.

J is TRBJ2-1 and V is TRBV6-6; 11 bases match TRBD2. V gave up 4 bases and J gave up 9 bases; unmatched junction bases: 11. CDR3 size: 16 residues. CDR1 is MNHNY, CDR2 SVGAGI, per germline (reference sequence). The CDR3 loop is CASSSTLAGEQGEQFF. CDR3 DNA: TGTGCCAGCAGTTCCACACTAGCGGGAGAACAGGGTGAGCAGTTCTTC.

This clone was observed a single time. The CDR3 is CASSVSNSGAEAFF. In DNA form, the CDR3 reads TGTGCCAGCAGCGTATCGAATTCGGGGGCTGAAGCTTTCTTT. This rearrangement joins TRBV9 to TRBJ1-1, with TRBD1 as a possible D gene (5 bases). Trimming took off 1 base at V and 6 bases at J, with 13 bases between the two ends. Germline V gives CDR1 SGDLS, CDR2 YYNGEE. CDR3 size: 14 residues. Full variable domain (missing parts from reference TRBV9 and TRBJ1-1): DSGVTQTPKHLITATGQRVTLRCSPRSGDLSVYWYQQSLDQGLQFLIQYYNGEERAKGNILERFSAQQFPDLHSELNLSSLELGDSALYFCASSVSNSGAEAFFGQGTRLTVV.

This clone appeared a single time. The chain employs TRBV4-3 and TRBJ2-7; TRBD2 is a possible D gene (5 bases). This CDR3 comprises 14 residues. V lost 1 base, J lost 2 bases, and 9 bases lay in between. The germline gives CDR1 LGHNA, CDR2 YSLEER. In nucleotides, the CDR3 is TGCGCCAGCAGCCAAGGGACTGCTACCTACGAGCAGTACTTC. Translation gives CASSQGTATYEQYF.

The J gene is TRBJ1-5, the V gene TRBV10-3; 7 nucleotides align to TRBD1. J was trimmed by 0 bases and V by 3 bases; bases with no gene match: 2. Per germline, CDR1 ENHRY and CDR2 SYGVKD. CDR3 length equals 15 residues. CDR3 DNA: TGTGCCATCAGTGACGGGACAGCTAGCAATCAGCCCCAGCATTTT. Protein: CAISDGTASNQPQHF.

The V and J genes are TRBV2 and TRBJ1-2, with 8 nucleotides matching TRBD1. Germline V gene lookup returns CDR1 SNHLY and CDR2 FYNNEI. The CDR3 has 16 amino acids. Trimming cost V 4 bases and J 4 bases; bases outside gene matches: 11. CDR3 in DNA: TGTGCCAGCAGTGTTGGCCAGGGGGCGATGTCCTATGGCTACACCTTC. Protein: CASSVGQGAMSYGYTF.

This chain connects TRBV7-3 to TRBJ2-1; D is uncertain. The V gene's germline CDR1 is SGHTA and CDR2 FQGTGA. Deletions cut 1 base from V and 5 bases from J, with 12 bases between. The CDR3 has 15 residues. CDR3 protein: CASSLRVGEHNEQFF. CDR3 bases: TGTGCCAGCAGCTTAAGGGTAGGAGAACACAATGAGCAGTTCTTC.

This clone was recorded once. The chain joins TRBV13 to TRBJ1-1; 9 bases fit TRBD1. Germline loops: CDR1 PRHDT, CDR2 FYEKMQ (reference sequence). This CDR3 spans 13 amino acids. The V gene end was trimmed by 5 bases and the J gene end by 11 bases; junction bases not matched to a gene: 9. Written as DNA, the CDR3 is TGTGCCAGCAGCATGGGACAGGGCACCCATGCTTTCTTT. This translates into CASSMGQGTHAFF.

By sample fraction, this clone is large. The chain joins TRBV30 to TRBJ2-7; 7 positions match TRBD1. The CDR3 has 14 residues. Germline CDR1 is GTSNPN and CDR2 is SVGIG (reference sequence). With 7 bases clipped from V and 5 bases from J, the junction kept 14 bases outside the gene matches. CDR3 in DNA: TGTGCCTCTACGACGGACAGGACGTACCACGAGCAGTACTTC. As protein: CASTTDRTYHEQYF.

The CDR3, as DNA: TGCGCCAGCAGCCATACGTCGGACGGCTACGAGCAGTACTTC. Translation: CASSHTSDGYEQYF. The genes are TRBV4-1 and TRBJ2-7, with D uncertain. This CDR3 is built from 14 residues. Germline V CDR1 and CDR2: MGHRA, YSYEKL. V gave up 3 bases and J gave up 3 bases, with 12 bases separating them.

This chain connects TRBV27 to TRBJ2-7; 9 nucleotides line up with TRBD1. The ends lost 4 bases at V and 2 bases at J; junction bases unmatched: 3. The CDR3 loop spans 14 amino acids. Looked up from germline, CDR1 is MNHEY and CDR2 is SMNVEV (reference sequence). The CDR3 sequence is CASSSDRGAYEQYF. CDR3 coding DNA: TGTGCCAGCAGTTCGGACAGGGGCGCCTACGAGCAGTACTTC.

This chain joins TRBV7-9 and TRBJ2-7; no firm D call. Between the trimmed V and J ends, which lost 4 bases and 5 bases, there was a span of 15 bases. The CDR3 covers 14 residues. Germline CDR1 reads SEHNR; CDR2 reads FQNEAQ (reference sequence). The CDR3 DNA reads as TGTGCCAGCAGCTCCACCGGCAGGCGGAACGAGCAGTACTTC. This sequence encodes CASSSTGRRNEQYF.

V usage is TRBV5-1 and J usage is TRBJ2-2; D may be TRBD2 (5 bases). Trimming removed 7 bases at V and 4 bases at J, with 17 bases between. Looked up from germline, CDR1 is SGHRS and CDR2 is YFSETQ. This CDR3 is 15 amino acids long. This CDR3 is CASLEDSLFTGELFF. For the CDR3, the DNA is TGCGCCAGCCTGGAGGACTCCTTATTCACCGGGGAGCTGTTTTTT.

The table lists this clone with a few counts. The chain links TRBV5-4 to TRBJ2-7; D is uncertain. The V gene lost 5 bases and the J gene lost 6 bases, with 18 bases spanning the gap. Germline CDR1 is SGHNT and CDR2 is YYREEE (reference sequence). The CDR3 runs 14 residues. The chain's CDR3 is CASSPTQSIREQYF. For the CDR3, the DNA is TGTGCCAGCAGTCCCACGCAGTCGATTCGCGAGCAGTACTTC.

The rearrangement joins TRBV7-7 to TRBJ2-1; TRBD2 agrees at 11 bases. The CDR3 extends over 17 amino acids. From germline, CDR1 is SSHAT and CDR2 FNYEAQ (reference sequence). The trim removed 1 base at V and 7 bases at J, leaving 9 bases unmatched. The CDR3 nucleotides read TGTGCCAGCAGCTTAGATAGCGGGGGGGCCGGTGGGAATGAGCAGTTCTTC. Translating it yields CASSLDSGGAGGNEQFF.

This clone is large by share. The rearrangement links TRBV13 to TRBJ2-7; 9 bases line up with TRBD1. V trimming: 5 bases; J trimming: 5 bases; junction bases outside the gene matches: 7. CDR1 and CDR2 from the germline V gene are PRHDT and FYEKMQ (reference sequence). CDR3 length equals 14 residues. CDR3 nucleotide sequence: TGTGCCAGCAGCAAGAGACAGGGGGATCACGAGCAGTACTTC. It specifies CASSKRQGDHEQYF.

V usage is TRBV15 and J usage is TRBJ1-4, with 9 nucleotides matching TRBD1. After removal of 5 bases from V and 3 bases from J, the junction contained 4 bases not matched to a gene. The germline V gene has CDR1 LNHNV and CDR2 YYDKDF (reference sequence). The CDR3 spans 15 residues. CDR3 sequence reads: CATSPGQGANEKLFF. CDR3 sequence (DNA): TGTGCCACCAGCCCGGGACAGGGAGCTAATGAAAAACTGTTTTTT.

The chain couples TRBV5-6 to TRBJ1-1, with unresolved D. The length of the CDR3 is 17 residues. V dropped 1 base and J dropped 1 base, with 17 bases sitting between them. CDR1 SGHDT and CDR2 YYEEEE come from the germline V gene. The CDR3 loop reads CASSLLVPSLENTEAFF. The CDR3 region has the DNA TGTGCCAGCAGCTTGTTGGTACCGAGCCTAGAGAACACTGAAGCTTTCTTT.

The chain has TRBV5-8 and TRBJ1-2, with a possible D match to TRBD1 (5 bases). Germline V gives CDR1 SGHTS, CDR2 YDEGEE. Trimming took 4 bases from V and 4 from J, leaving 11 bases between them. This CDR3 is 13 amino acids long. The CDR3 DNA reads as TGTGCCAGCAGCGAACCCGACAGCTATGGCTACACCTTC. This gives the protein CASSEPDSYGYTF. Based on the CDR3 plus reference TRBV5-8 and TRBJ1-2, the full variable domain is EAGVTQSPTHLIKTRGQQATLRCSPISGHTSVYWYQQALGLGLQFLLWYDEGEERNRGNFPPRFSGRQFPNYSSELNVNALELEDSALYLCASSEPDSYGYTFGSGTRLTVV.

The rearrangement joins TRBV15 to TRBJ2-3; no firm D call. The CDR3 is made up of 14 amino acids. Trimming pared 5 bases from V and 5 bases from J, leaving 14 bases between. Germline V CDR1 and CDR2: LNHNV, YYDKDF (reference sequence). In DNA form, the CDR3 reads TGTGCCACCAGCCTAAGGACCAACGTAGATACGCAGTATTTT. Amino acids: CATSLRTNVDTQYF.

This chain uses TRBV7-9 with TRBJ2-1, with TRBD1 matching over 9 bases. V shed 5 bases and J 3 bases; nucleotides not matched to a gene: 2. Germline CDR1 and CDR2: SEHNR and FQNEAQ (reference sequence). CDR3 length: 14 amino acids. The CDR3 sequence is CASSRDRDYNEQFF. DNA of the CDR3: TGTGCCAGCAGCCGGGACAGGGACTACAATGAGCAGTTCTTC. The full variable domain, completed using reference TRBV7-9 and TRBJ2-1, is DTGVSQNPRHKITKRGQNVTFRCDPISEHNRLYWYRQTLGQGPEFLTYFQNEAQLEKSRLLSDRFSAERPKGSFSTLEIQRTEQGDSAMYLCASSRDRDYNEQFFGPGTRLTVL.

V is TRBV9 and J is TRBJ1-3; D unclear. V lost 2 bases, J lost 0 bases, and 9 bases lay in between. Germline V gives CDR1 SGDLS, CDR2 YYNGEE. This CDR3 is built from 15 residues. Here the CDR3 DNA reads TGTGCCAGCAGCGTCGCAGCCCGCTCTGGAAACACCATATATTTT. Protein sequence: CASSVAARSGNTIYF.